This entry lists 12 T cell receptor beta chains sequenced from one sample in a study of cytomegalovirus exposure and HLA in healthy donors. The PCR contained 60 Vbeta and 13 Jbeta primers. Using immunoSEQ multiplex PCR, the repertoire was profiled, and TCRdb retains in-frame clones only, with some absent. The profile shows 150,000 to 190,000 clones, about 75% of them singletons. Sequencing was done on a sample of PBMCs. These receptor sequences come from a man younger than 35 in good health and CMV-seronegative.

CDR3 residues: CASSQKLSDFFNEQFF. CDR3 bases: TGCGCCAGCAGCCAAAAACTCTCGGACTTTTTCAATGAGCAGTTCTTC. The chain links TRBV4-3 to TRBJ2-1; maybe TRBD2 (5 bases). Trimming cost V 2 bases and J 6 bases, with 17 bases left between them. The CDR3 runs to 16 residues. Germline loops: CDR1 LGHNA, CDR2 YSLEER.

About this clone itself: The identical CDR3 is also encoded by other nucleotide sequences in the sample. V gene TRBV18 combines with J gene TRBJ1-1; D remains unclear. The CDR3 loop spans 12 amino acids. Germline V lookup: CDR1 KGHSH, CDR2 LQKENI. Trimming pared 3 bases from V and 7 bases from J, leaving 9 bases between. The CDR3 protein is CASSPAELEAFF. CDR3 sequence (DNA): TGTGCCAGCTCACCCGCCGAGCTTGAAGCTTTCTTT.

This clone was picked up a small number of times. CDR3 residues: CASSPRQGAQETQYF. CDR3 nucleotides: TGTGCCAGCTCACCGCGACAGGGTGCCCAAGAGACCCAGTACTTC. The chain uses TRBV18 and TRBJ2-5; 7 bases line up with TRBD1. Trimming removed 3 bases from V and 1 base from J; junction bases left unmatched: 5. The germline gives CDR1 KGHSH, CDR2 LQKENI. The length of the CDR3 is 15 residues.

This rearrangement joins TRBV7-9 to TRBJ2-7; 14 bases align to TRBD2. CDR3 size: 18 residues. V was pared by 2 bases and J by 1 base, with 7 bases of the junction left unmatched. Germline V CDR1 and CDR2: SEHNR, FQNEAQ (reference sequence). CDR3 residues: CASSLTGTSGSYSYEQYF. For the CDR3, the DNA is TGTGCCAGCAGCTTAACCGGGACTAGCGGGAGTTATTCCTACGAGCAGTACTTC.

The chain has TRBV6-6 and TRBJ2-7; 10 nucleotides match TRBD2. The CDR3 loop spans 14 amino acids. Looked up from germline, CDR1 is MNHNY and CDR2 is SVGAGI (reference sequence). Trimming cost V 2 bases and J 2 bases; bases outside gene matches: 0. In DNA form, the CDR3 reads TGTGCCAGCAGTTACGGGACTAGCGCCTACGAGCAGTACTTC. Its translation is CASSYGTSAYEQYF.

V and J are TRBV10-1 and TRBJ2-3, with D tentatively TRBD1 (5 bases). Deletions cut 3 bases from V and 1 base from J, with 8 bases between. The CDR3 is 14 residues long. The germline CDR1 and CDR2 sequences are WNHNN and SYGVQD (reference sequence). As DNA, the CDR3 is TGCGCCAGCAGTGATTCCAGGGGCACAGATACGCAGTATTTT. Translated, it gives CASSDSRGTDTQYF.

This clone has a handful of counts. The chain uses TRBV5-1 and TRBJ2-7; maybe TRBD2 (6 bases). The CDR3 is 15 residues long. Deletions cut 5 bases from V and 6 bases from J, with 21 bases between. Germline lookup yields CDR1 SGHRS and CDR2 YFSETQ. The CDR3 protein is CASRLRASETSEQYF. The CDR3 coding sequence is TGCGCCAGCAGGTTGAGGGCTAGCGAAACGTCCGAGCAGTACTTC.

V usage is TRBV7-8 and J usage is TRBJ2-1; D perhaps matches TRBD2 (5 bases). Germline V gene data show CDR1 as SGHVS and CDR2 as FQNEAQ. The CDR3 runs 13 residues. V dropped 3 bases and J dropped 8 bases, with 11 bases sitting between them. CDR3 amino acids: CASSLGRSYEQFF. CDR3 coding DNA: TGTGCCAGCAGCTTGGGGAGATCGTATGAGCAGTTCTTC.

This clone was counted between two and nine times. The J gene is TRBJ2-3, the V gene TRBV11-3; the D gene is possibly TRBD2 (5 bases). The CDR3 is 13 amino acids. V was clipped by 9 bases and J by 4 bases, with 14 bases between them. Germline V gene lookup returns CDR1 SGHNT and CDR2 YENEEA. CDR3: CASSRGGADTQYF. As DNA, the CDR3 is TGTGCCAGTTCCCGAGGAGGTGCAGATACGCAGTATTTT.

The chain uses TRBV5-1 and TRBJ2-4; 9 bases map to TRBD2. Germline CDR1 and CDR2: SGHRS and YFSETQ. CDR3 length equals 15 residues. V lost 7 bases, J lost 1 base, and 6 bases stayed unmatched. CDR3 coding DNA: TGCGCCAGCCGTAGCGGGAGAGGGGCCAAAAACATTCAGTACTTC. Residues: CASRSGRGAKNIQYF. Using reference TRBV5-1 and TRBJ2-4 for the parts outside the CDR3, the full variable domain is KAGVTQTPRYLIKTRGQQVTLSCSPISGHRSVSWYQQTPGQGLQFLFEYFSETQRNKGNFPGRFSGRQFSNSRSEMNVSTLELGDSALYLCASRSGRGAKNIQYFGAGTRLSVL.

This rearrangement joins TRBV27 to TRBJ2-1; a possible D gene is TRBD1 (7 bases). This CDR3 region has 16 residues. Trimming removed 2 bases from V and 4 bases from J, with 15 bases in between. Germline CDR1 MNHEY, CDR2 SMNVEV (reference sequence). The chain's CDR3 is CASSLRGLAPYNEQFF. CDR3 DNA sequence: TGTGCCAGCAGTTTAAGGGGGCTAGCGCCGTACAATGAGCAGTTCTTC.

The genes are TRBV5-6 and TRBJ2-1; possibly TRBD2 for D (5 bases). The CDR3 length is 13 residues. Between the trimmed V and J ends, which lost 4 bases and 9 bases, there was a span of 14 bases. Germline CDR1 reads SGHDT; CDR2 reads YYEEEE. CDR3 in DNA: TGTGCCAGCAGCGCCGACATAGCGTCTGAGCAGTTCTTC. Protein: CASSADIASEQFF. Full variable domain (missing parts from reference TRBV5-6 and TRBJ2-1): DAGVTQSPTHLIKTRGQQVTLRCSPKSGHDTVSWYQQALGQGPQFIFQYYEEEERQRGNFPDRFSGHQFPNYSSELNVNALLLGDSALYLCASSADIASEQFFGPGTRLTVL.